This T cell receptor (beta chain) was identified in a study of cytomegalovirus exposure and HLA in healthy donors. Study context: A previous analysis identified around 120 million unique TCR beta sequences derived from approximately 190 million T cells.

PCR used 60 Vbeta primers and 13 Jbeta primers. The repertoire was sequenced with immunoSEQ multiplex PCR; TCRdb's copy has only in-frame clones and lacks some. This sample carries more than 85,000 clones, around 70% of them seen once, and the ten largest clones take 5.4%. This CDR3 contains 17 residues. CDR1 PRHDT and CDR2 FYEKMQ come from the germline V gene (reference sequence). V lost 5 bases to trimming and J lost 2 bases; unmatched junction nucleotides: 11. J is TRBJ2-3 and V is TRBV13, with TRBD2 identical over 9 bases. The sequenced material came from PBMCs. The TCR was taken from a woman in her seventies in good health and CMV-seropositive. CDR3 in amino acids: CASSPSSLAGVTDTQYF. Written as DNA, the CDR3 is TGTGCCAGCAGCCCGTCCTCTTTAGCGGGGGTCACAGATACGCAGTATTTT.